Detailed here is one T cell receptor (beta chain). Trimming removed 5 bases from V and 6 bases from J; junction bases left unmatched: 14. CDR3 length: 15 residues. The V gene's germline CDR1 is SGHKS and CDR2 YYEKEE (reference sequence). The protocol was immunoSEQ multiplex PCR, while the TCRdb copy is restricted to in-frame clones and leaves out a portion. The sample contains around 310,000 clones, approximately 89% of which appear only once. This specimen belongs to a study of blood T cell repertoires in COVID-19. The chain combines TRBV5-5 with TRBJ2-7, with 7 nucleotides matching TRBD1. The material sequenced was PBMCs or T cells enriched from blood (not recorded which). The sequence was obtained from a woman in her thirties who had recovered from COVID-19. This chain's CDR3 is CASSARPGQSSEQYF. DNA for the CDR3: TGTGCCAGCAGTGCTAGACCGGGACAGAGTTCCGAGCAGTACTTC.